A single sample gave rise to the 30 T cell receptor beta chains below, sequenced in a study of OX40 agonist ivuxolimab in advanced cancers. The repertoire was sequenced with immunoSEQ multiplex PCR; TCRdb's copy has only in-frame clones and lacks some. The table includes some 74,000 clones, approximately 85% detected once. Specimen: CD4+ or CD8+ T cells sorted from blood, collected in a trial of the OX40 agonist ivuxolimab. The receptors come from an adult with an advanced solid tumor such as melanoma, head and neck, liver or kidney cancer.

The J gene is TRBJ1-4, the V gene TRBV19; possibly TRBD1 for D (5 bases). Germline V gene sequence: CDR1 LNHDA, CDR2 SQIVND (reference sequence). CDR3 length equals 16 residues. Trimming removed 10 bases from V and 8 bases from J, with 26 bases in between. The CDR3 here is CATNQDVGGDGEKLFF. The CDR3 region has the DNA TGTGCCACCAACCAGGATGTGGGGGGGGACGGCGAAAAACTGTTTTTT.

This clone was seen only a few times. J is TRBJ1-1 and V is TRBV28; D remains unclear. Germline CDR1 is MDHEN and CDR2 is SYDVKM. Between the trimmed V and J ends, which lost 7 bases and 4 bases, there was a span of 13 bases. This CDR3 has 13 amino acids. CDR3 in amino acids: CASTLPRRTEAFF. DNA for the CDR3: TGTGCCAGCACCCTCCCGCGTCGCACTGAAGCTTTCTTT. The entire variable domain, with the rest obtained from reference TRBV28 and TRBJ1-1, is as follows: DVKVTQSSRYLVKRTGEKVFLECVQDMDHENMFWYRQDPGLGLRLIYFSYDVKMKEKGDIPEGYSVSREKKERFSLILESASTNQTSMYLCASTLPRRTEAFFGQGTRLTVV.

The chain combines TRBV5-4 with TRBJ2-2, with D perhaps matching TRBD1 (6 bases). Germline loops: CDR1 SGHNT, CDR2 YYREEE (reference sequence). The CDR3 is 14 residues long. The V end lost 0 bases, the J end lost 6 bases, and 9 bases lay between the germline ends. CDR3 protein: CASSLAQGPGELFF. As DNA, the CDR3 is TGTGCCAGCAGCTTGGCACAGGGACCCGGGGAGCTGTTTTTT.

This chain connects TRBV30 to TRBJ1-5; 9 bases map to TRBD1. CDR1 GTSNPN and CDR2 SVGIG come from the germline V gene (reference sequence). This CDR3 is built from 14 residues. V lost 1 base, J lost 4 bases, and 2 bases stayed unmatched. CDR3 sequence: CAWSDGTGNQPQHF. The CDR3 DNA reads TGTGCCTGGAGTGACGGGACAGGGAATCAGCCCCAGCATTTT. The full variable domain, in which reference TRBV30 and TRBJ1-5 provide the parts outside the CDR3, is SQTIHQWPATLVQPVGSPLSLECTVEGTSNPNLYWYRQAAGRGLQLLFYSVGIGQISSEVPQNLSASRPQDRQFILSSKKLLLSDSGFYLCAWSDGTGNQPQHFGDGTRLSIL.

This clone was detected once. The gene calls are TRBV2 and TRBJ1-5; tentative D call: TRBD1 (5 bases). This CDR3 has 15 residues. The germline V gene encodes CDR1 SNHLY and CDR2 FYNNEI. Trimming shortened V by 7 bases and J by 7 bases, and 20 bases separated the two germline ends. CDR3 DNA sequence: TGTGCCAGCAAGCCTACCAGGACAATCGGCCAGCCCCAGCATTTT. This codes for CASKPTRTIGQPQHF.

The chain carries TRBV7-9 and TRBJ1-5; D is uncertain. V gave up 1 base and J gave up 0 bases, with 7 bases separating them. The CDR3 loop spans 15 amino acids. Germline V gene sequence: CDR1 SEHNR, CDR2 FQNEAQ (reference sequence). In nucleotides, the CDR3 is TGTGCCAGCAGCTTAGGGAGATATAGCAATCAGCCCCAGCATTTT. Its protein is CASSLGRYSNQPQHF.

V and J are TRBV18 and TRBJ2-3; the D is unclear. Between the trimmed V and J ends, which lost 1 base and 2 bases, there was a span of 7 bases. This CDR3 contains 14 residues. CDR1 and CDR2 (germline): KGHSH, LQKENI. Here the CDR3 reads CASSPQVSTDTQYF. For the CDR3, the DNA is TGTGCCAGCTCACCACAAGTTTCCACAGATACGCAGTATTTT.

J is TRBJ2-1 and V is TRBV5-6; D ambiguous. The germline V gene has CDR1 SGHDT and CDR2 YYEEEE. This CDR3 spans 15 amino acids. Trimming pared 5 bases from V and 2 bases from J, leaving 14 bases between. The DNA of the CDR3 is TGTGCCAGCAGTAGGACGACCACGACCTACAATGAGCAGTTCTTC. This sequence encodes CASSRTTTTYNEQFF. Supplemented by reference TRBV5-6 and TRBJ2-1, the full variable domain reads DAGVTQSPTHLIKTRGQQVTLRCSPKSGHDTVSWYQQALGQGPQFIFQYYEEEERQRGNFPDRFSGHQFPNYSSELNVNALLLGDSALYLCASSRTTTTYNEQFFGPGTRLTVL.

V and J are TRBV5-8 and TRBJ2-5; tentative D call: TRBD2 (5 bases). The CDR3 extends over 12 amino acids. Per germline, CDR1 SGHTS and CDR2 YDEGEE. V was pared by 4 bases and J by 5 bases, with 9 bases between. CDR3 coding DNA: TGTGCCAGCAGCAGCGAGCGGGAGACCCAGTACTTC. Translating it yields CASSSERETQYF.

This rearrangement joins TRBV11-2 to TRBJ2-1, with D maybe TRBD1 (6 bases). V lost 0 bases to trimming and J lost 6 bases, with 9 bases between them. This CDR3 region has 14 residues. Germline assignment: CDR1 SGHAT and CDR2 FQNNGV. CDR3 loop: CASSLERDTNEQFF. The DNA of the CDR3 is TGTGCCAGCAGCTTAGAACGGGACACCAATGAGCAGTTCTTC.

This rearrangement joins TRBV6-5 to TRBJ1-2; D may be TRBD1 (6 bases). The CDR3 contains 13 residues. Germline CDR1 reads MNHEY; CDR2 reads SVGAGI. The ends were cut back, 8 bases at V and 5 bases at J, with 15 bases in the middle. The CDR3 DNA is TGTGCCAGCTCATCGGGCAGGGGTTATGGCTACACCTTC. This sequence encodes CASSSGRGYGYTF.

The chain has TRBV15 and TRBJ1-5; D perhaps matches TRBD1 (5 bases). Trimming removed 0 bases at V and 7 bases at J, with 10 bases between. CDR3 size: 14 residues. Germline CDR1 is LNHNV and CDR2 is YYDKDF (reference sequence). This CDR3 reads CATSREGGEQPQHF. CDR3 nucleotides: TGTGCCACCAGCAGAGAAGGAGGGGAGCAGCCCCAGCATTTT.

This rearrangement joins TRBV5-1 to TRBJ2-3; 8 bases agree with TRBD2. This CDR3 is built from 15 residues. Germline CDR1 and CDR2: SGHRS and YFSETQ. V lost 0 bases to trimming and J lost 8 bases; unmatched junction nucleotides: 8. The CDR3 here is CASSLAGTREGTQYF. In DNA form, the CDR3 reads TGCGCCAGCAGCTTGGCGGGGACTAGAGAAGGTACGCAGTATTTT.

This chain links TRBV5-4 with TRBJ1-2; 8 bases agree with TRBD1. This CDR3 is 15 amino acids long. Trimming removed 4 bases from V and 7 bases from J; junction bases left unmatched: 12. CDR1 SGHNT and CDR2 YYREEE come from the germline V gene (reference sequence). The CDR3 loop is CASSLRTGWFFGYTF. CDR3 DNA: TGTGCCAGCAGCCTGAGGACAGGGTGGTTCTTTGGCTACACCTTC.

The chain employs TRBV28 and TRBJ1-1, with 7 bases that match TRBD1. Germline loops: CDR1 MDHEN, CDR2 SYDVKM. V shed 4 bases and J 0 bases; nucleotides not matched to a gene: 2. This CDR3 region has 14 residues. CDR3 sequence reads: CASSSGQMNTEAFF. In nucleotides, the CDR3 is TGTGCCAGCAGTTCGGGACAGATGAACACTGAAGCTTTCTTT.

The gene calls are TRBV2 and TRBJ2-7; 8 nucleotides align to TRBD2. The CDR3 loop spans 13 amino acids. Trimming cost V 9 bases and J 4 bases; bases outside gene matches: 8. Germline V CDR1 and CDR2: SNHLY, FYNNEI. The CDR3 here is CASSREASYEQYF. CDR3 sequence (DNA): TGTGCCAGTTCGCGGGAGGCCTCTTACGAGCAGTACTTC.

V gene TRBV7-9 combines with J gene TRBJ2-2; weak D call: TRBD1 (5 bases). V lost 5 bases and J lost 2, with 12 bases in between. The CDR3 length is 15 residues. Germline CDR1 and CDR2: SEHNR and FQNEAQ (reference sequence). The CDR3 DNA is TGTGCCAGCAGCGGGCAGGGTCGAAACACCGGGGAGCTGTTTTTT. Protein: CASSGQGRNTGELFF.

This clone was seen a few times. The J gene is TRBJ1-2, the V gene TRBV7-2; no clear D gene. Trimming removed 4 bases at V and 6 bases at J, with 18 bases between. This CDR3 is built from 15 residues. Germline assignment: CDR1 SGHTA and CDR2 FQGNSA. The CDR3 nucleotides read TGTGCCAGCAGCTCGCCGGGCACAATGGGCAATGGCTACACCTTC. Residues: CASSSPGTMGNGYTF.

The chain links TRBV5-4 to TRBJ2-7; no reliable D call. Deletions cut 3 bases from V and 1 base from J, with 11 bases between. Germline V lookup: CDR1 SGHNT, CDR2 YYREEE (reference sequence). The CDR3 runs 14 residues. CDR3 sequence: CASSSQTTSYEQYF. The CDR3 DNA sequence: TGTGCCAGCAGCTCCCAAACGACTTCCTACGAGCAGTACTTC.

This chain links TRBV10-3 with TRBJ2-3; 8 bases are a match to TRBD1. This CDR3 has 14 amino acids. With V trimmed by 2 bases and J by 6 bases, 4 bases remained unmatched. CDR1 is ENHRY, CDR2 SYGVKD, per germline. The CDR3 sequence is CAISERQGADTQYF. CDR3 in DNA: TGTGCCATCAGTGAGCGGCAGGGGGCTGATACGCAGTATTTT.

V usage is TRBV28 and J usage is TRBJ1-4; D gene unclear. Trimming took 6 bases from V and 0 from J, leaving 8 bases between them. Germline CDR1 MDHEN, CDR2 SYDVKM. The CDR3 has 14 residues. CDR3 in DNA: TGTGCCAGCAGGGCTCCGGCAACTAATGAAAAACTGTTTTTT. This sequence encodes CASRAPATNEKLFF.

The chain is built from TRBV5-4 and TRBJ1-1; 10 positions match TRBD1. The junction had 6 bases not matched to a gene; V was cut back by 4 bases and J by 3 bases. CDR1 and CDR2 from the germline V gene are SGHNT and YYREEE (reference sequence). The CDR3 spans 15 residues. The CDR3 region is CASSVDRGLDTEAFF. Written as DNA, the CDR3 is TGTGCCAGCAGCGTAGACAGGGGGCTTGACACTGAAGCTTTCTTT.

The J gene is TRBJ2-3, the V gene TRBV6-5, with 11 positions matching TRBD1. V lost 6 bases, J lost 4 bases, and 6 bases stayed unmatched. The CDR3 is 15 amino acids. Germline CDR1 reads MNHEY; CDR2 reads SVGAGI. The CDR3 sequence: CASSRGTGGSDTQYF. DNA for the CDR3: TGTGCCAGCAGCCGAGGGACAGGGGGTTCAGATACGCAGTATTTT.

V is TRBV7-9 and J is TRBJ2-1; TRBD2 agrees at 7 bases. The CDR3 loop spans 13 amino acids. The germline V gene encodes CDR1 SEHNR and CDR2 FQNEAQ (reference sequence). The V gene end was trimmed by 5 bases and the J gene end by 9 bases; junction bases not matched to a gene: 7. CDR3 DNA sequence: TGTGCCAGCAGCCCCACGAGGGAGGGTGAGCAGTTCTTC. Translation: CASSPTREGEQFF.

This clone turned up a few times. The CDR3 sequence: CASSEGGNQPQHF. CDR3 coding DNA: TGTGCCAGTTCCGAAGGGGGGAATCAGCCCCAGCATTTT. The chain couples TRBV6-5 to TRBJ1-5, with D possibly being TRBD1 (6 bases). V lost 9 bases, J lost 4 bases, and 13 bases lay in between. The CDR3 spans 13 residues. Germline values: CDR1 MNHEY, CDR2 SVGAGI.

This chain connects TRBV5-1 to TRBJ2-1; D perhaps matches TRBD2 (8 bases). The CDR3 is 15 residues long. Germline V gene data show CDR1 as SGHRS and CDR2 as YFSETQ. Trimming took 3 bases from V and 9 from J, leaving 19 bases between them. The CDR3 nucleotides read TGCGCCAGCAGCTCAGGGGGTGTAGCGGGAAGTGAGCAGTTCTTC. It yields the protein CASSSGGVAGSEQFF.

The chain recombines TRBV4-1 with TRBJ2-7, with TRBD2 identical over 12 bases. The CDR3 consists of 14 residues. Germline CDR1 and CDR2: MGHRA and YSYEKL. V lost 4 bases, J lost 3 bases, and 1 base stayed unmatched. CDR3 loop: CASSRTSGDYEQYF. The CDR3 DNA reads as TGCGCCAGCAGCCGGACTAGCGGGGACTACGAGCAGTACTTC.

The chain links TRBV4-3 to TRBJ2-1; 13 bases are shared with TRBD2. This CDR3 has 16 amino acids. Germline V gene lookup returns CDR1 LGHNA and CDR2 YSLEER. The V segment lost 3 bases and the J segment 5 bases; nucleotides outside the gene matches: 4. The CDR3 protein is CASSHEGLAGNNEQFF. The CDR3 region has the DNA TGCGCCAGCAGCCACGAGGGACTAGCGGGAAACAATGAGCAGTTCTTC.

The chain links TRBV11-2 to TRBJ2-7; no clear D gene. The V end lost 2 bases, the J end lost 6 bases, and 14 bases lay between the germline ends. Germline CDR1 reads SGHAT; CDR2 reads FQNNGV. The CDR3 is made up of 14 amino acids. CDR3 amino acids: CASSLSTAWGEQYF. In DNA form, the CDR3 reads TGTGCCAGCAGCTTAAGTACGGCCTGGGGCGAGCAGTACTTC.

The chain employs TRBV7-2 and TRBJ2-7; D possibly corresponds to TRBD2 (5 bases). Germline lookup yields CDR1 SGHTA and CDR2 FQGNSA. There are 16 residues in the CDR3. Trimming removed 7 bases at V and 0 bases at J, with 19 bases between. CDR3 DNA sequence: TGTGCCAGCACCCAGATGGCGGCTAGCCACTCCTACGAGCAGTACTTC. Residues: CASTQMAASHSYEQYF.